The 19 T cell receptor beta chains below come from one sample, sequenced in a study of cytomegalovirus exposure and HLA in healthy donors. This PCR relied on a set of 60 Vbeta primers and 13 Jbeta primers. Repertoires were generated with immunoSEQ multiplex PCR, while TCRdb's copy carries only in-frame clones and drops some. Among around 120,000 clones listed, approximately 81% were seen once. The sample comprised PBMCs. The receptors stem from a man in his late teens or twenties in good health and CMV-seronegative.

The chain recombines TRBV27 with TRBJ2-1, with 7 positions matching TRBD2. The CDR3 totals 15 residues. Per germline, CDR1 MNHEY and CDR2 SMNVEV (reference sequence). The trim removed 6 bases at V and 8 bases at J, leaving 13 bases unmatched. CDR3 nucleotides: TGTGCCAGCAGCCAGGGACTATTTAGGTTGGATGAGCAGTTCTTC. It codes for CASSQGLFRLDEQFF.

This clone appeared a single time. Here the CDR3 reads CASSHFQRDRGGQPQHF. DNA for the CDR3: TGTGCCAGCAGCCATTTCCAACGGGACAGGGGTGGTCAGCCCCAGCATTTT. The chain carries TRBV11-3 and TRBJ1-5; 10 positions agree with TRBD1. The CDR3 runs 17 residues. Per germline, CDR1 SGHNT and CDR2 YENEEA. Losses at the gene ends were 5 bases for V and 6 bases for J; bases not matched to a gene: 13.

V usage is TRBV15 and J usage is TRBJ2-7; 8 bases map to TRBD2. After removal of 5 bases from V and 6 bases from J, the junction contained 9 bases not matched to a gene. Germline CDR1 LNHNV, CDR2 YYDKDF (reference sequence). This CDR3 region has 14 residues. CDR3 DNA: TGTGCCACCAGCCCGAGACGGAGCGGGAGCGAGCAGTACTTC. Its protein product is CATSPRRSGSEQYF.

V gene TRBV30 combines with J gene TRBJ2-7, with TRBD1 identical over 7 bases. The CDR3 has 13 residues. Germline V gives CDR1 GTSNPN, CDR2 SVGIG (reference sequence). Trimming took 4 bases from V and 9 from J; bases not matched to a gene: 12. CDR3 sequence: CAWIRDRPPGQYF. CDR3 nucleotide sequence: TGTGCCTGGATCCGGGACAGACCTCCCGGGCAGTACTTC. Full variable domain (outside the CDR3, taken from reference TRBV30 and TRBJ2-7): SQTIHQWPATLVQPVGSPLSLECTVEGTSNPNLYWYRQAAGRGLQLLFYSVGIGQISSEVPQNLSASRPQDRQFILSSKKLLLSDSGFYLCAWIRDRPPGQYFGPGTRLTVT.

This clone was recorded a few times. V gene TRBV7-2 combines with J gene TRBJ2-7; no clear D. Germline V gene lookup returns CDR1 SGHTA and CDR2 FQGNSA. V lost 4 bases and J lost 2, with 12 bases in between. The CDR3 length is 14 residues. In DNA form, the CDR3 reads TGTGCCAGCAGCTATAACTGGCGGACCTACGAGCAGTACTTC. Translation: CASSYNWRTYEQYF.

This sequence joins TRBV5-1 and TRBJ2-4, with TRBD2 matching 8 bases. Trimming cost V 3 bases and J 2 bases; bases outside gene matches: 4. Looked up from germline, CDR1 is SGHRS and CDR2 is YFSETQ. This CDR3 is built from 15 residues. The CDR3 here is CASSSGGTPKNIQYF. CDR3 sequence (DNA): TGCGCCAGCAGCTCGGGGGGGACTCCCAAAAACATTCAGTACTTC.

The chain employs TRBV18 and TRBJ2-1; D remains ambiguous. Trimming removed 4 bases from V and 7 bases from J, with 5 bases in between. Germline CDR1 and CDR2: KGHSH and LQKENI. There are 11 residues in the CDR3. The CDR3 bases are TGTGCCAGCTCACGAGAAAATGAGCAGTTCTTC. The encoded protein is CASSRENEQFF.

The gene calls are TRBV6-5 and TRBJ2-7; TRBD2 is a possible D gene (6 bases). Germline V gene sequence: CDR1 MNHEY, CDR2 SVGAGI. The V end was cut by 2 bases, the J end by 4 bases, with 18 bases between. CDR3 size: 16 residues. CDR3 sequence: CASSYGAPGEGYEQYF. CDR3 nucleotides: TGTGCCAGCAGTTACGGGGCACCGGGAGAAGGGTACGAGCAGTACTTC.

The chain combines TRBV2 with TRBJ1-1; a possible D gene is TRBD1 (5 bases). The CDR3 spans 15 residues. Between the trimmed V and J ends, which lost 3 bases and 1 base, there was a span of 12 bases. Germline-derived CDR1 and CDR2 are SNHLY and FYNNEI. The CDR3 DNA sequence: TGTGCCAGCAGTGATAATGGGGCTCCGAACACTGAAGCTTTCTTT. It encodes CASSDNGAPNTEAFF.

This clone was detected only a few times. The chain uses TRBV2 and TRBJ1-5; D possibly corresponds to TRBD1 (5 bases). Germline assignment: CDR1 SNHLY and CDR2 FYNNEI. CDR3 length equals 13 residues. V was pared by 6 bases and J by 5 bases, with 11 bases between. The CDR3 reads CASRGGRYQPQHF. The CDR3 bases are TGTGCCAGCAGGGGGGGTAGGTATCAGCCCCAGCATTTT. The full variable domain, its missing parts supplied by reference TRBV2 and TRBJ1-5, is EPEVTQTPSHQVTQMGQEVILRCVPISNHLYFYWYRQILGQKVEFLVSFYNNEISEKSEIFDDQFSVERPDGSNFTLKIRSTKLEDSAMYFCASRGGRYQPQHFGDGTRLSIL.

V and J are TRBV29-1 and TRBJ1-2; perhaps TRBD1 as D (5 bases). Trimming pared 6 bases from V and 1 base from J, leaving 12 bases between. CDR1 and CDR2 (germline): SQVTM, ANQGSEA. The length of the CDR3 is 13 residues. For the CDR3, the DNA is TGCAGCGTGGCAACAGGCCGTAACTATGGCTACACCTTC. Residues: CSVATGRNYGYTF.

This clone has only one observation. The chain uses TRBV27 and TRBJ2-1; 11 positions match TRBD2. This CDR3 has 14 residues. Germline CDR1 is MNHEY and CDR2 is SMNVEV (reference sequence). Trimming removed 8 bases from V and 6 bases from J; junction bases left unmatched: 6. The CDR3 region is CASGLAGGFNEQFF. Written as DNA, the CDR3 is TGTGCCAGCGGATTAGCGGGAGGGTTCAATGAGCAGTTCTTC.

The rearrangement joins TRBV10-3 to TRBJ2-7, with 8 positions matching TRBD1. CDR1 and CDR2 from the germline V gene are ENHRY and SYGVKD. CDR3 length equals 14 residues. J was trimmed by 7 bases and V by 8 bases; bases with no gene match: 13. CDR3 region: CAILKPGQVWEQYF. CDR3 DNA sequence: TGTGCCATCCTAAAACCGGGACAGGTCTGGGAGCAGTACTTC.

This chain joins TRBV30 and TRBJ1-2, with 7 bases matching TRBD1. J gave up 5 bases and V 2 bases, and 2 bases lay outside the gene matches. CDR3 size: 12 residues. Germline-derived CDR1 and CDR2 are GTSNPN and SVGIG (reference sequence). As DNA, the CDR3 is TGTGCCTGGAGTAAGGGACAGTATGGCTACACCTTC. Its protein is CAWSKGQYGYTF.

J is TRBJ1-5 and V is TRBV19; 12 bases line up with TRBD1. The V and J ends lost 4 bases and 7 bases, in that order; junction bases with no gene match: 5. CDR1 is LNHDA, CDR2 SQIVND, per germline (reference sequence). The CDR3 has 15 residues. The CDR3 DNA sequence: TGTGCCAGTAGTAGGGACAGGGGGCGTTACCAGCCCCAGCATTTT. Encoded protein: CASSRDRGRYQPQHF.

This clone was seen a single time. The genes are TRBV9 and TRBJ1-3; a possible D gene is TRBD1 (5 bases). Germline CDR1 reads SGDLS; CDR2 reads YYNGEE. V lost 4 bases, J lost 0 bases, and 14 bases lay in between. CDR3 length equals 16 residues. The CDR3 DNA reads as TGTGCCAGCAGCCCGGGGGAGGGCCACTCTGGAAACACCATATATTTT. Its translation: CASSPGEGHSGNTIYF.

The chain carries TRBV27 and TRBJ2-5, with 8 bases matching TRBD1. The CDR3 spans 13 residues. Germline assignment: CDR1 MNHEY and CDR2 SMNVEV (reference sequence). The J segment lost 11 bases and the V segment lost 4 bases, leaving 9 bases of the junction unmatched. The CDR3, as DNA: TGTGCCAGCAGTTCGGGGACAGGTTATGAGCAGTACTTC. Protein sequence: CASSSGTGYEQYF.

V gene TRBV29-1 combines with J gene TRBJ2-2; D is ambiguous. CDR1 is SQVTM, CDR2 ANQGSEA, per germline. Between the trimmed V and J ends, which lost 7 bases and 4 bases, there was a span of 13 bases. This CDR3 is built from 13 residues. The chain's CDR3 is CSAAGRPTGELFF. CDR3 nucleotides: TGCAGCGCCGCTGGGCGCCCCACCGGGGAGCTGTTTTTT.

This chain joins TRBV5-1 and TRBJ2-3, with 7 bases that match TRBD2. Germline V gives CDR1 SGHRS, CDR2 YFSETQ. CDR3 size: 14 residues. V shed 4 bases, J shed 1 base, and the junction held 3 bases outside the gene matches. The CDR3 spells CASSGGVGTDTQYF. The DNA for the CDR3 is TGCGCCAGCAGCGGGGGGGTAGGCACAGATACGCAGTATTTT.